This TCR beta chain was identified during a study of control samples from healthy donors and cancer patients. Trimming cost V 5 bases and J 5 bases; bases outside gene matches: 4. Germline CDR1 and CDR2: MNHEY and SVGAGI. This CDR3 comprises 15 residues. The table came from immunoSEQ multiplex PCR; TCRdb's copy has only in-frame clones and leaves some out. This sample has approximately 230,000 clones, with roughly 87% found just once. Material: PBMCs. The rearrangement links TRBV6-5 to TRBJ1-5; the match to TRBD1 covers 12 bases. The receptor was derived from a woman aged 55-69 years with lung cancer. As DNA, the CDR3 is TGTGCCAGCAGTCCCGGGACAGGGGGCCATCAGCCCCAGCATTTT. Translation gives CASSPGTGGHQPQHF.